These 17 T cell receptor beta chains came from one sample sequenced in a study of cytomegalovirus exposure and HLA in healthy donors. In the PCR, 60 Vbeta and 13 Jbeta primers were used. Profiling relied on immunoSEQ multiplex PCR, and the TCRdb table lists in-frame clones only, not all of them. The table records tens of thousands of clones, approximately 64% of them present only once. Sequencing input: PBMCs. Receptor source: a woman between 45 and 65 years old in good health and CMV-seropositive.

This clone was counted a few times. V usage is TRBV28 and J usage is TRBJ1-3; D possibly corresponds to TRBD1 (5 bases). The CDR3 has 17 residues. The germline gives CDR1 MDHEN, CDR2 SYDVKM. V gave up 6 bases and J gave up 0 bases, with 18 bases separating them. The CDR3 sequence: CASSPLSPTASGNTIYF. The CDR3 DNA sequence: TGTGCCAGCAGCCCACTTTCCCCGACAGCCTCTGGAAACACCATATATTTT.

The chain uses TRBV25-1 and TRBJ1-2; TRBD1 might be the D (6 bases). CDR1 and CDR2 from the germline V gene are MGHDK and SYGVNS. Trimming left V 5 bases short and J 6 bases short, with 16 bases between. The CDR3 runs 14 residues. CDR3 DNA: TGTGCCAGCAGTTACTTAGGGGGAGATAATGGCTACACCTTC. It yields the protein CASSYLGGDNGYTF.

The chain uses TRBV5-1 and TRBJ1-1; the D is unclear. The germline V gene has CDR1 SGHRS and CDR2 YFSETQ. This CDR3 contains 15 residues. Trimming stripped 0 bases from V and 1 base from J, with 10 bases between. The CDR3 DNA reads TGCGCCAGCAGCTTGGTAATGTCCAGGAACACTGAAGCTTTCTTT. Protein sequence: CASSLVMSRNTEAFF.

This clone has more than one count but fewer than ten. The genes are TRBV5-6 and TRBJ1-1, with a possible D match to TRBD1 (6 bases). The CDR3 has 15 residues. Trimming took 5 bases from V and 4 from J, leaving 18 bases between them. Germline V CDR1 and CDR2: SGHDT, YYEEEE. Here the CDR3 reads CASRLEGGAGTEAFF. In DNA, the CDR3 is TGTGCCAGCAGGCTCGAGGGGGGGGCGGGCACTGAAGCTTTCTTT.

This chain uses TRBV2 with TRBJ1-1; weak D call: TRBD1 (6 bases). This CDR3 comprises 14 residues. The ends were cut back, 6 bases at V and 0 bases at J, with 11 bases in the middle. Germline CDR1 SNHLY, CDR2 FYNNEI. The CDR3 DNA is TGTGCCAGCAGGAGGACAGCGATGAACACTGAAGCTTTCTTT. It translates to CASRRTAMNTEAFF. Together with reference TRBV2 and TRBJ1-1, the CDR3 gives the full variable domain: EPEVTQTPSHQVTQMGQEVILRCVPISNHLYFYWYRQILGQKVEFLVSFYNNEISEKSEIFDDQFSVERPDGSNFTLKIRSTKLEDSAMYFCASRRTAMNTEAFFGQGTRLTVV.

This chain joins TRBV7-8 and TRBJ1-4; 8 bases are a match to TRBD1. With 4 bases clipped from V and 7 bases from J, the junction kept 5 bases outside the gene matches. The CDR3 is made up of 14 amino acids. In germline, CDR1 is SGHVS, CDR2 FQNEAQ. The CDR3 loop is CASSSSGTGEKLFF. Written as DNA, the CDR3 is TGTGCCAGCAGCTCTTCCGGGACAGGTGAAAAACTGTTTTTT.

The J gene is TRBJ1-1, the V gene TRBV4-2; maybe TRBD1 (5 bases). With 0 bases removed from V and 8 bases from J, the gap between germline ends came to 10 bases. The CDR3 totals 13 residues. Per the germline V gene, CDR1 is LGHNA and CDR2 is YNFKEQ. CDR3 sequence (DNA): TGTGCCAGCAGCCAAGAAGGCAGGGCCGAAGCTTTCTTT. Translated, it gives CASSQEGRAEAFF.

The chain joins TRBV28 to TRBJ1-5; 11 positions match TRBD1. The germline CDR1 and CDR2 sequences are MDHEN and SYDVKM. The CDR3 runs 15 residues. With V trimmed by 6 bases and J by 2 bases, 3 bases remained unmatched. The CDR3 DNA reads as TGTGCCAGCAGCCCGGGACAGGGGGGCAATCAGCCCCAGCATTTT. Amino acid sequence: CASSPGQGGNQPQHF.

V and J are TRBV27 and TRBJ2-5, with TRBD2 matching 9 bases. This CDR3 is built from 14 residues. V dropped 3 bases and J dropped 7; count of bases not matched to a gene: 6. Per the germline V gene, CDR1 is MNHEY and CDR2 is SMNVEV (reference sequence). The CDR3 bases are TGTGCCAGCAGTTTGCGGGGGGGATTAACGACCCAGTACTTC. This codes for CASSLRGGLTTQYF.

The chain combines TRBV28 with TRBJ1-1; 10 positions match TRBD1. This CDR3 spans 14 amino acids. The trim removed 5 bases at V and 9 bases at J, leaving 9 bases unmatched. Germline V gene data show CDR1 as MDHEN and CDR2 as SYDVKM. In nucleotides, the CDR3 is TGTGCCAGCAGTGGTTGGACAGGGGGGTCCCAAGCTTTCTTT. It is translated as CASSGWTGGSQAFF.

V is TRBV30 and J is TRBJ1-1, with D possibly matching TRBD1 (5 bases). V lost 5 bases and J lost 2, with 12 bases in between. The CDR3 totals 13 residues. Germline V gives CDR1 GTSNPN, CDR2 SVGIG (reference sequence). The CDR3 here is CAWDFGGNTEAFF. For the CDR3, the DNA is TGTGCCTGGGATTTCGGGGGAAACACTGAAGCTTTCTTT.

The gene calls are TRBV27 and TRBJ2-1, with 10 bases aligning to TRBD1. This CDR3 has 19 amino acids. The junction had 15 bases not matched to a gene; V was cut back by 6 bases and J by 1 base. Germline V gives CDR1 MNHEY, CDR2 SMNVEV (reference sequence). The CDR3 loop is CASSTPTLRTGGSYNEQFF. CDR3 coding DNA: TGTGCCAGCAGCACACCAACACTTCGGACAGGGGGGTCCTACAATGAGCAGTTCTTC.

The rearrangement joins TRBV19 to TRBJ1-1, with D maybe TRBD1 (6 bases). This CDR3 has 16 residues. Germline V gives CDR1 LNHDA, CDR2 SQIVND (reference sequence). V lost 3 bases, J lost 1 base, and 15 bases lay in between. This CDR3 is CASSMRGAVGNTEAFF. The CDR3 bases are TGTGCCAGTAGTATGCGGGGGGCAGTCGGGAACACTGAAGCTTTCTTT.

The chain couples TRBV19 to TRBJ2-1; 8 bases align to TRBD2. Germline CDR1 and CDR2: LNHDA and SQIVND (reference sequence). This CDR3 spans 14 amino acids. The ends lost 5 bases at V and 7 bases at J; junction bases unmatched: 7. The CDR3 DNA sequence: TGTGCCAGTAGTGTTAGCGGGGTGGGTAATGAGCAGTTCTTC. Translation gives CASSVSGVGNEQFF.

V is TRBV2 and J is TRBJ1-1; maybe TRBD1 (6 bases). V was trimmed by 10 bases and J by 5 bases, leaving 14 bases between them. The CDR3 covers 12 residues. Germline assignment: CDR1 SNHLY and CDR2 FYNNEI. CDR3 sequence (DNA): TGTGCCACACAGGGTCTGGGAACTGAAGCTTTCTTT. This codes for CATQGLGTEAFF.

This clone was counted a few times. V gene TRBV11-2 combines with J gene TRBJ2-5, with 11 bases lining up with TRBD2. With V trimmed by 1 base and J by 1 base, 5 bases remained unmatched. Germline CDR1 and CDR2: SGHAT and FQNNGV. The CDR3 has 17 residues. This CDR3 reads CASSLAASGGRQETQYF. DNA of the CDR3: TGTGCCAGCAGCTTAGCGGCTAGCGGGGGGCGCCAAGAGACCCAGTACTTC.

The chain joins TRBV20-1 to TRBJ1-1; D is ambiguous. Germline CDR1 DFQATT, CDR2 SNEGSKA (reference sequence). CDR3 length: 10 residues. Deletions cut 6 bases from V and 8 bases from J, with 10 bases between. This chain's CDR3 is CSAERVEAFF. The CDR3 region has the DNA TGCAGTGCCGAGAGGGTAGAAGCTTTCTTT.